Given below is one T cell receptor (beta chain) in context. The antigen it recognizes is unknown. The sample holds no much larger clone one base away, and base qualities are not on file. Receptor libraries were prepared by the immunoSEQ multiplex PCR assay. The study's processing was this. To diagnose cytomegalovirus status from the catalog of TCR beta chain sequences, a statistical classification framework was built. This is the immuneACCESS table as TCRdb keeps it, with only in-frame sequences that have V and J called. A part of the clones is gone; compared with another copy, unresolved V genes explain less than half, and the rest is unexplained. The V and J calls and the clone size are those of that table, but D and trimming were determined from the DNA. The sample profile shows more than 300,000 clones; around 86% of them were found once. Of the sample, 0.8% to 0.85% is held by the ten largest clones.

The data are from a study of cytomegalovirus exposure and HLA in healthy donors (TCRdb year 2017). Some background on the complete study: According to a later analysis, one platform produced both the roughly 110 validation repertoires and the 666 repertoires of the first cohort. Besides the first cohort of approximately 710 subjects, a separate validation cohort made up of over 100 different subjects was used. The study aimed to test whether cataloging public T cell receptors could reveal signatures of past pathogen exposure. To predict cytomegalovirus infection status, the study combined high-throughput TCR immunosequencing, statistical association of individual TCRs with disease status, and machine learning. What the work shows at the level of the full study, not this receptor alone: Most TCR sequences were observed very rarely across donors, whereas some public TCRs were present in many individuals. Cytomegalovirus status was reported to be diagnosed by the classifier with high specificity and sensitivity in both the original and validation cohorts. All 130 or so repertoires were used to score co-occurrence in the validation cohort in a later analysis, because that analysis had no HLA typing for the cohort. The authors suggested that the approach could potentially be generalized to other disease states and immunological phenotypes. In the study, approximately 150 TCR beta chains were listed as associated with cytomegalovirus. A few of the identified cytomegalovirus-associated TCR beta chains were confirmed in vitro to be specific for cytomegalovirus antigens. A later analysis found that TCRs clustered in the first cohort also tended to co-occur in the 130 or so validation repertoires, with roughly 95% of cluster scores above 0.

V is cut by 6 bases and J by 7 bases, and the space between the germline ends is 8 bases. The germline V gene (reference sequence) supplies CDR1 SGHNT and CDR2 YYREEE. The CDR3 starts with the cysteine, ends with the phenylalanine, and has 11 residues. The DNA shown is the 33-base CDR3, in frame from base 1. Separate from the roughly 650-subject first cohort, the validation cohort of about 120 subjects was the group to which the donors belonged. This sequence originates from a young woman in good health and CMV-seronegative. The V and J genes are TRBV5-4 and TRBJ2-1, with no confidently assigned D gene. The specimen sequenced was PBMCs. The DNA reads TGTGCCAGCACCCGCGCGAATGAGCAGTTCTTC. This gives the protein CASTRANEQFF.